Below, one T cell receptor beta chain is given with its context. Its specificity is not known. At the DNA level, this CDR3 is encoded by other sequences in the same sample as well. Repeated repertoire sampling spanned the course of chemoradiotherapy. These data are taken from a study of chemoradiotherapy in HPV16-positive cancers. Study-wide results and limits: Non-HPV-specific T cells did not expand in tumors during treatment, whereas candidate HPV-specific clones and E7-related motifs did. In HPV16-positive patients, HPV-responsive T-cell expansion tracked better recurrence-free survival. Functional assays defining HPV-specific T cells used only a couple of HPV16-positive patients.

Measured with immunoSEQ multiplex PCR; TCRdb has only the in-frame clones, and not every one. Counted here are 19,000 or so clones, 90% occurring once; the ten biggest clones make up 11% to 15%. The CDR3 has 13 residues. V lost 3 bases to trimming and J lost 0 bases; unmatched junction nucleotides: 1. Germline CDR1 SQVTM, CDR2 ANQGSEA. The sample was blood, taken from a patient who underwent chemoradiotherapy. V is TRBV29-1 and J is TRBJ1-1; 7 bases are shared with TRBD1. This TCR was recovered from a human donor with HPV-associated anogenital cancer. DNA of the CDR3: TGCAGCGTTGAGGGACAGCTGAACACTGAAGCTTTCTTT. Translation: CSVEGQLNTEAFF.